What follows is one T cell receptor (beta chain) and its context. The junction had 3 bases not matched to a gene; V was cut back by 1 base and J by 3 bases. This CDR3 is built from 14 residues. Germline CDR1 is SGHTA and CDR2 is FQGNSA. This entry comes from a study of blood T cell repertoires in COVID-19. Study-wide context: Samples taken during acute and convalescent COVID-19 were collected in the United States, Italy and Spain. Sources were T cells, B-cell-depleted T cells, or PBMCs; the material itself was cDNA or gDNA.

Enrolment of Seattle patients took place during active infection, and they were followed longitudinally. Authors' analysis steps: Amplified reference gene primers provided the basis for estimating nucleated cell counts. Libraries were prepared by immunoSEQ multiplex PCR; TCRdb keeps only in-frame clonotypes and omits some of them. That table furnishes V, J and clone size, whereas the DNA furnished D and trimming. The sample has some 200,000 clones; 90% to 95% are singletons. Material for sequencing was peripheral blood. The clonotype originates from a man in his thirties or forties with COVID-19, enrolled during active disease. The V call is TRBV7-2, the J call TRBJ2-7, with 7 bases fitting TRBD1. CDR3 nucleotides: TGTGCCAGCAGCTTAGGGACAGGAAACTACGAGCAGTACTTC. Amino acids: CASSLGTGNYEQYF. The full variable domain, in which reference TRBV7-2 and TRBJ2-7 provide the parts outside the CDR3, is GAGVSQSPSNKVTEKGKDVELRCDPISGHTALYWYRQSLGQGLEFLIYFQGNSAPDKSGLPSDRFSAERTGGSVSTLTIQRTQQEDSAVYLCASSLGTGNYEQYFGPGTRLTVT.